This passage covers 9 T cell receptor beta chains from one sample sequenced in a study of shared clonotypes between healthy human individuals. Produced via immunoSEQ multiplex PCR; TCRdb's table is partial and in-frame only. The sample holds around 1.9 million clones; about 93% are singletons and the top ten take 1.5% to 2%. Terminally differentiated effector memory CD45RA+ cells were excluded by CCR7 positive selection of CD45RO-negative cells. The material sequenced was naive CD8+ T cells from PBMCs. These receptors came from a man between 18 and 29 years old in good health. Some clones in this sample may be carry-over from other donors' samples.

The gene calls are TRBV9 and TRBJ2-1; D may be TRBD1 (5 bases). This CDR3 has 20 amino acids. The germline V gene encodes CDR1 SGDLS and CDR2 YYNGEE. V lost 3 bases, J lost 9 bases, and 34 bases lay in between. CDR3 DNA: TGTGCCAGCAGCGCATACATTCGACCGGACATTAGGCGGTCCGTCGGTGAGCAGTTCTTC. Protein: CASSAYIRPDIRRSVGEQFF.

CDR3 loop: CSVHGGSFRRATEAFF. CDR3 nucleotides: TGCAGCGTTCACGGGGGCTCGTTTCGTAGAGCCACTGAAGCTTTCTTT. The chain carries TRBV29-1 and TRBJ1-1; the D gene is possibly TRBD1 (6 bases). V shed 5 bases and J shed 4 bases, with 23 bases lying between them. The length of the CDR3 is 16 residues. Germline V gives CDR1 SQVTM, CDR2 ANQGSEA.

Here the CDR3 reads CASSQATGLGGNTIYF. For the CDR3, the DNA is TGCGCCAGCAGCCAAGCCACAGGGTTAGGTGGAAACACCATATATTTT. The rearrangement uses TRBV4-1 and TRBJ1-3, with D perhaps matching TRBD1 (6 bases). The V end lost 1 base, the J end lost 3 bases, and 13 bases lay between the germline ends. This CDR3 region has 16 residues. From germline, CDR1 is MGHRA and CDR2 YSYEKL.

A remark on this clone: Other DNA sequences of this sample code for an identical CDR3. V is TRBV7-9 and J is TRBJ2-2; D gene ambiguous. The V gene's germline CDR1 is SEHNR and CDR2 FQNEAQ (reference sequence). V was shortened by 0 bases and J by 6 bases, with 2 bases between the two germline ends. The CDR3 totals 12 residues. CDR3: CASSLAAGELFF. CDR3 DNA: TGTGCCAGCAGCTTAGCTGCCGGGGAGCTGTTTTTT.

The chain combines TRBV5-1 with TRBJ2-3; maybe TRBD2 (5 bases). V lost 3 bases, J lost 2 bases, and 13 bases lay in between. The CDR3 contains 15 residues. Looked up from germline, CDR1 is SGHRS and CDR2 is YFSETQ. DNA for the CDR3: TGCGCCAGCAGCTCACGACTCGGGAACACAGATACGCAGTATTTT. Protein sequence: CASSSRLGNTDTQYF.

The CDR3 DNA is TGCGCCAGCAGCTTGAGGGGCAGGTTCTCCTACGAGCAGTACTTC. Translated, it gives CASSLRGRFSYEQYF. The V call is TRBV5-1, the J call TRBJ2-7; D is possibly TRBD1 (5 bases). Deletions cut 1 base from V and 0 bases from J, with 11 bases between. This CDR3 spans 15 amino acids. CDR1 and CDR2 (germline): SGHRS, YFSETQ.

The count of this clone is one. The gene calls are TRBV5-1 and TRBJ2-7; TRBD2 aligns across 7 bases. CDR3 length: 13 amino acids. The J segment lost 7 bases and the V segment lost 4 bases, leaving 8 bases of the junction unmatched. Germline CDR1 is SGHRS and CDR2 is YFSETQ. This chain's CDR3 is CASSPLGGWEQYF. CDR3 coding DNA: TGCGCCAGCAGCCCCCTCGGGGGGTGGGAGCAGTACTTC.

V gene TRBV29-1 combines with J gene TRBJ2-7; 9 nucleotides align to TRBD1. CDR3 length equals 13 residues. Germline trimming cut 7 bases from V and 0 bases from J; bases unmatched to any gene: 4. The germline V gene has CDR1 SQVTM and CDR2 ANQGSEA. CDR3 loop: CSASDRGSYEQYF. CDR3 coding DNA: TGCAGCGCCTCGGACAGGGGCTCCTACGAGCAGTACTTC.

V gene TRBV19 combines with J gene TRBJ1-5; 7 bases agree with TRBD1. Looked up from germline, CDR1 is LNHDA and CDR2 is SQIVND (reference sequence). J was trimmed by 4 bases and V by 4 bases; bases with no gene match: 19. CDR3 size: 19 residues. The CDR3: CASSTPPEFTGQKNQPQHF. As DNA, the CDR3 is TGTGCCAGTAGTACACCCCCGGAGTTTACGGGACAGAAAAATCAGCCCCAGCATTTT.